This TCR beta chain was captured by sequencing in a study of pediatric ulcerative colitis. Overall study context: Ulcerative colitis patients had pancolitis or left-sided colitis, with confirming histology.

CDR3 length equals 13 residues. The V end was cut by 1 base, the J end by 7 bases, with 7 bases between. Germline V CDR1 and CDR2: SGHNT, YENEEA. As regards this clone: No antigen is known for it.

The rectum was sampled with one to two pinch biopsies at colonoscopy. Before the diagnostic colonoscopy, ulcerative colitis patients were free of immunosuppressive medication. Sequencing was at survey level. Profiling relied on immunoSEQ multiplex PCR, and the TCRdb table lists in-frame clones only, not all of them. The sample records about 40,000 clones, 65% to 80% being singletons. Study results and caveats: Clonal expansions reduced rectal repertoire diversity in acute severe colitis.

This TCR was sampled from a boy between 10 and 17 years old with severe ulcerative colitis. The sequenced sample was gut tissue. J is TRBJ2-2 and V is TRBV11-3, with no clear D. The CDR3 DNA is TGTGCCAGCAGCTTAGGGTTGGGCGGGGAGCTGTTTTTT. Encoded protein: CASSLGLGGELFF. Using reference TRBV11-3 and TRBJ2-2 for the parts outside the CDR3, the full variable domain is EAGVVQSPRYKIIEKKQPVAFWCNPISGHNTLYWYLQNLGQGPELLIRYENEEAVDDSQLPKDRFSAERLKGVDSTLKIQPAELGDSAVYLCASSLGLGGELFFGEGSRLTVL.